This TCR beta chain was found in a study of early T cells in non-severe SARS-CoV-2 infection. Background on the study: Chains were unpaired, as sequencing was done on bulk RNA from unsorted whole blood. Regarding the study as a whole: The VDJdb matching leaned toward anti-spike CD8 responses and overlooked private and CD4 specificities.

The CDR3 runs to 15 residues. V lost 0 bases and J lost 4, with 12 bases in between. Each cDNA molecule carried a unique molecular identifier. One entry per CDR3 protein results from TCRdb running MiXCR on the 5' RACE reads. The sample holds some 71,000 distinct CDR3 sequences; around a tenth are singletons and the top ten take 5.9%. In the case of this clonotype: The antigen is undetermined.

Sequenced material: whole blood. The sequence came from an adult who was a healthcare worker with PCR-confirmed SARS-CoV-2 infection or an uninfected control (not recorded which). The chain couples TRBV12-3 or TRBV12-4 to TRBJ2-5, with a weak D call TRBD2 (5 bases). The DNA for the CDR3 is TGTGCCAGCAGTTTAGCGGGAGAGATTGGAGAGACCCAGTACTTC. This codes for CASSLAGEIGETQYF.